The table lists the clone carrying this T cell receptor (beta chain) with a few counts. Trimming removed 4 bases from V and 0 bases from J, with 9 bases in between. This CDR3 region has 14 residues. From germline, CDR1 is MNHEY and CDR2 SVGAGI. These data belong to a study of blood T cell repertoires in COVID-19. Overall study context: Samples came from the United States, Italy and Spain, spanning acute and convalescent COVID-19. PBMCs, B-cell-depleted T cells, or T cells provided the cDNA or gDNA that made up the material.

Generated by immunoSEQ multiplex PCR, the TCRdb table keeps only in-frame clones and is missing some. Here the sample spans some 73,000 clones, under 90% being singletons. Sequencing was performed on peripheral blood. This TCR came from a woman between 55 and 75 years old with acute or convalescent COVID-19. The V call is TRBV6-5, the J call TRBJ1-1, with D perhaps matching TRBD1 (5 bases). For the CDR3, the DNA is TGTGCCAGCAGTTCGTTGACAGTGAACACTGAAGCTTTCTTT. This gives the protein CASSSLTVNTEAFF.